This T cell receptor beta chain was identified during a study of blood T cell repertoires in COVID-19. Study details: Specimens from acute and convalescent COVID-19 originated in the United States, Italy and Spain. The analysed material was cDNA or gDNA that came from T cells, B-cell-depleted T cells, or PBMCs.

Per the original data handling: It was from reference gene primer amplification that nucleated cell counts were estimated. The repertoire was sequenced with immunoSEQ multiplex PCR; TCRdb's copy has only in-frame clones and lacks some. V and J calls and clone size are copied from that table; D and trimming were computed from the DNA. The table includes around 350,000 clones, 70% to 90% detected once. Trimming pared 2 bases from V and 0 bases from J, leaving 5 bases between. The CDR3 runs to 14 residues. CDR1 and CDR2 from the germline V gene are MNHEY and SVGEGT. This sequence joins TRBV6-2 or TRBV6-3 and TRBJ1-5; no definite D call. Input material: peripheral blood. The clonotype originates from a human donor in a cohort sampled during active COVID-19. CDR3 coding DNA: TGTGCCAGCAGTTACAGCAATAGCAATCAGCCCCAGCATTTT. Protein product: CASSYSNSNQPQHF.